This T cell receptor (beta chain) was captured in a study of PD-1 blockade in classical Hodgkin lymphoma. The repertoire was sequenced with immunoSEQ multiplex PCR; TCRdb's copy has only in-frame clones and lacks some. There are approximately 96,000 clones in the sample; 85% to 95% occur only once, and 1.5% to 2.5% lies in the top ten. Time point meaning: cycle 4 day 1 (C4D1), after six to seven weeks of nivolumab. Every patient relapsed after autologous stem cell transplantation, and brentuximab vedotin exposure varied. The V gene's germline CDR1 is MNHNY and CDR2 SVGAGI (reference sequence). After removal of 5 bases from V and 0 bases from J, the junction contained 3 bases not matched to a gene. The CDR3 loop spans 15 amino acids.

The sequencing used peripheral blood mononuclear cells (PBMCs), collected before the fourth cycle of nivolumab. This TCR derives from a human donor with classical Hodgkin lymphoma. This chain links TRBV6-6 with TRBJ1-3; 8 bases line up with TRBD1. This CDR3 reads CASSIQGVSGNTIYF. CDR3 coding DNA: TGTGCCAGCAGTATACAGGGGGTCTCTGGAAACACCATATATTTT.